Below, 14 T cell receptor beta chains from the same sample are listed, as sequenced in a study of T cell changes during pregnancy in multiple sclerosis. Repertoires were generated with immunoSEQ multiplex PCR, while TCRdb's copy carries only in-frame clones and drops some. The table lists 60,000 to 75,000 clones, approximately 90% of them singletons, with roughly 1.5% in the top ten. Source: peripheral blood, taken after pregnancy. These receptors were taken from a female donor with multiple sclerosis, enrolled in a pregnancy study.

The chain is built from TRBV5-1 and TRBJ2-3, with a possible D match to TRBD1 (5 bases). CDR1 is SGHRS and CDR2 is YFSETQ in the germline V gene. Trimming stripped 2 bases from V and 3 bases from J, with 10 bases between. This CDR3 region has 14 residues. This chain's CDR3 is CASSFMGQTDTQYF. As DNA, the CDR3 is TGCGCCAGCAGCTTCATGGGGCAAACAGATACGCAGTATTTT. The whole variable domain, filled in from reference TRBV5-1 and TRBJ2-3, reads KAGVTQTPRYLIKTRGQQVTLSCSPISGHRSVSWYQQTPGQGLQFLFEYFSETQRNKGNFPGRFSGRQFSNSRSEMNVSTLELGDSALYLCASSFMGQTDTQYFGPGTRLTVL.

The CDR3 nucleotides read TGTGCCAGCAGCCAACCAGGGTGGACTAATGAAAAACTGTTTTTT. Translating it yields CASSQPGWTNEKLFF. The chain employs TRBV7-8 and TRBJ1-4, with D maybe TRBD1 (5 bases). Trimming took 5 bases from V and 2 from J, leaving 12 bases between them. The CDR3 consists of 15 residues. Looked up from germline, CDR1 is SGHVS and CDR2 is FQNEAQ.

DNA of the CDR3: TGCGCCAGCAGCCAAGATGCGGGCCCGGCGGGAAGGGGTACGCAGTATTTT. Amino acids: CASSQDAGPAGRGTQYF. V and J are TRBV4-1 and TRBJ2-3, with a tentative D call TRBD2 (6 bases). The CDR3 covers 17 residues. Germline loops: CDR1 MGHRA, CDR2 YSYEKL. Trimming left V 0 bases short and J 8 bases short, with 21 bases between.

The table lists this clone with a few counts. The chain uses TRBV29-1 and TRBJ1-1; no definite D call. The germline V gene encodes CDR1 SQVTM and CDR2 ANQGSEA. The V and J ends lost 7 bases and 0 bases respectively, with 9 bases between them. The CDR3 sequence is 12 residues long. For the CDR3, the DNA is TGCAGCGGTACTATTATGAACACTGAAGCTTTCTTT. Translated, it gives CSGTIMNTEAFF.

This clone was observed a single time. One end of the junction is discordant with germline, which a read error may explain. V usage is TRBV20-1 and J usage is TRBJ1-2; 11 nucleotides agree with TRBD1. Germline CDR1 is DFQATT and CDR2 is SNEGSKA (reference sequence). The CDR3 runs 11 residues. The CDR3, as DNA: TGCAGTCCGGACAGGGGGCTTCACGGCGCCTTC. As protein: CSPDRGLHGAF.

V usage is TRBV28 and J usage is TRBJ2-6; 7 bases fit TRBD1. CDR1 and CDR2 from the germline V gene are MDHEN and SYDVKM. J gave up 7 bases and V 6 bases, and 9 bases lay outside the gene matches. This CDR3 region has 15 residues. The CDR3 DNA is TGTGCCAGCAGGCTATCAGGGGGTCCCGCCAACGTCCTGACTTTC. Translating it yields CASRLSGGPANVLTF.

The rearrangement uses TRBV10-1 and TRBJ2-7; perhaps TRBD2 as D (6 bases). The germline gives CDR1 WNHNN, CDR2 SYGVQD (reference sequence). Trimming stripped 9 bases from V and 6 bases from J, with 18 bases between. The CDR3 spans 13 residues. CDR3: CASSRDSYPEQYF. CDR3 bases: TGCGCCAGTTCAAGGGACTCGTATCCCGAGCAGTACTTC.

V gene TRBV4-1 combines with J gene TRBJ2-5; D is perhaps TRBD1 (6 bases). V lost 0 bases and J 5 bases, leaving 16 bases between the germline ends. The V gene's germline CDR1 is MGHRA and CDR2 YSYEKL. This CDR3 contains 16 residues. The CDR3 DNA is TGCGCCAGCAGCCAAGAGGGGGCAGTGCAGGGCGAGACCCAGTACTTC. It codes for CASSQEGAVQGETQYF.

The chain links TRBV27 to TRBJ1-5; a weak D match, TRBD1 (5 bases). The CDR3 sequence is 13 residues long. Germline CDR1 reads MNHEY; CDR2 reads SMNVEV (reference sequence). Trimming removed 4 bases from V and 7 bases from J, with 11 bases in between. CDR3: CASSSIRGQPQHF. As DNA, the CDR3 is TGTGCCAGCAGTTCCATCCGGGGGCAGCCCCAGCATTTT.

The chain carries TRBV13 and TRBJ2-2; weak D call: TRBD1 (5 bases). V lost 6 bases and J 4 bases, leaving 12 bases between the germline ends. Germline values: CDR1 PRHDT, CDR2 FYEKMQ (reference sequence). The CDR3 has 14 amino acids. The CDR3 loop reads CASREGAGTGELFF. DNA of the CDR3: TGTGCCAGCAGAGAAGGGGCAGGCACCGGGGAGCTGTTTTTT. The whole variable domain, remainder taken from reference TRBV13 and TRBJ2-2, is AAGVIQSPRHLIKEKRETATLKCYPIPRHDTVYWYQQGPGQDPQFLISFYEKMQSDKGSIPDRFSAQQFSDYHSELNMSSLELGDSALYFCASREGAGTGELFFGEGSRLTVL.

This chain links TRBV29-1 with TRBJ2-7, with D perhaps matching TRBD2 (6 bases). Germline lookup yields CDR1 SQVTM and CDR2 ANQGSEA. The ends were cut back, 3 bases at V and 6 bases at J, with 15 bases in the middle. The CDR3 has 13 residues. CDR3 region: CSVDLGGLREQYF. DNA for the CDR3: TGCAGCGTTGATCTCGGAGGGCTACGCGAGCAGTACTTC.

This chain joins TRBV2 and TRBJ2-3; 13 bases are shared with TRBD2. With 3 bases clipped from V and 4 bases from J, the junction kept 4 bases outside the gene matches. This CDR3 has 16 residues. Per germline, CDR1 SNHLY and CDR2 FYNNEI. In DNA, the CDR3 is TGTGCCAGCAGTGACACTAGCGGGAGGGCCCCAGATACGCAGTATTTT. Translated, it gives CASSDTSGRAPDTQYF.

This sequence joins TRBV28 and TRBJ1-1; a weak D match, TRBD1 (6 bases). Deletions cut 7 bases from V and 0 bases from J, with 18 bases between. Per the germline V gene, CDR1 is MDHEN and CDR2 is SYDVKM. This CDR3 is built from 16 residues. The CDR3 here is CASTEMLGAMNTEAFF. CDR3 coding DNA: TGTGCCAGCACCGAGATGTTGGGGGCGATGAACACTGAAGCTTTCTTT.

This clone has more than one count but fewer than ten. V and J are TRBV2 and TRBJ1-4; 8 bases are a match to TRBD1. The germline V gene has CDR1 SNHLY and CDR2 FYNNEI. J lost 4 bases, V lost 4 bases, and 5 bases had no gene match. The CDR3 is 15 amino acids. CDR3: CASSVQGQVNEKLFF. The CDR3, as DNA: TGTGCCAGCAGTGTGCAGGGACAGGTTAATGAAAAACTGTTTTTT.